The rows below give T cell receptor beta chains drawn from one sample of a study of blood T cell repertoires in COVID-19. Sequencing used immunoSEQ multiplex PCR; TCRdb keeps in-frame clones, though not all of them. The repertoire includes 250,000 to 300,000 clones, 70% to 90% of them detected once, and over 1.5% sits in the top ten. The sequencing sample was made of PBMCs or T cells enriched from blood (not recorded which). The receptors stem from a woman aged 50 to 60 who had recovered from COVID-19. Both conserved end residues are part of each CDR3. D genes are given only for firm matches.

TRBV27	TRBJ1-5	14	-	CASRTGRANQPQHF
TRBV3-1/TRBV3-2	TRBJ1-3	17	TRBD1	CASSQMPGGIGGNTIYF
TRBV7-2	TRBJ2-3	14	-	CASSLDDWQDTQYF
TRBV11-3	TRBJ1-1	15	TRBD1	CASSPGTVGVTEAFF
TRBV21-1	TRBJ2-7	16	-	CASSKARRQGVYEQYF
TRBV10-1	TRBJ2-3	16	TRBD2	CASSESVSGLSDTQYF
TRBV5-1	TRBJ2-3	13	-	CASSLDNTDTQYF
TRBV28	TRBJ1-1	18	TRBD1	CASRAMGAGGWGYTEAFF
TRBV6-4	TRBJ2-7	20	-	CASSDTSAEIGGPSSYEQYF
TRBV27	TRBJ2-7	14	TRBD1	CASSGTGSTYEQYF
TRBV7-9	TRBJ1-1	16	-	CASSPRGVDLNTEAFF
TRBV2	TRBJ1-1	13	-	CASSVNSNTEAFF
TRBV11-2	TRBJ1-2	13	-	CASSPDSFYGYTF
TRBV11-3	TRBJ2-3	14	TRBD2	CASSRGLGGDTQYF
TRBV5-4	TRBJ2-7	15	-	CASSWAGRGAHEQYF
TRBV28	TRBJ2-5	15	-	CASSELTGPQETQYF
TRBV5-6	TRBJ1-6	14	TRBD1	CASSLGQGGRALHF
TRBV12-5	TRBJ1-2	15	TRBD1	CASGLPTGGEDGYTF
TRBV2	TRBJ2-5	14	-	CASSEEGRGETQYF
TRBV6-2/TRBV6-3	TRBJ2-7	15	-	CASSRKIAKTYEQYF
TRBV2	TRBJ1-4	14	TRBD1	CASSGGGLGEKLFF
TRBV3-1/TRBV3-2	TRBJ2-7	14	TRBD2	CASSASGNTYEQYF
TRBV5-6	TRBJ2-1	14	-	CASSFSSAHNEQFF
TRBV3-1/TRBV3-2	TRBJ1-2	13	TRBD1	CASSPGGDYGYTF
TRBV15	TRBJ2-2	16	-	CATSRDRGSRVGELFF
TRBV12-5	TRBJ1-1	13	TRBD1	CALRRWDSDEAFF
TRBV5-6	TRBJ1-3	16	-	CASSSKQGMWGNTIYF
TRBV7-2	TRBJ1-1	17	-	CASSLDRAGWTNTEAFF
TRBV5-1	TRBJ2-2	18	TRBD1	CASREPIAGQGPTGELFF
TRBV10-3	TRBJ2-3	15	-	CAISESGAGADTQYF